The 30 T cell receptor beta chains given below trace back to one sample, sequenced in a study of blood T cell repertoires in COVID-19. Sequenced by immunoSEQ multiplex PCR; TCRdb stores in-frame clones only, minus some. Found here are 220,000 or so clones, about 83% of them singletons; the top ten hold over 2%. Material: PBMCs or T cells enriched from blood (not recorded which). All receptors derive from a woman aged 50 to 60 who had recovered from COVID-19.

CDR3 protein: CASSFGGGFYNEQFF. For the CDR3, the DNA is TGTGCCAGCAGCTTCGGCGGGGGCTTCTACAATGAGCAGTTCTTC. The gene calls are TRBV11-3 and TRBJ2-1; possibly TRBD2 for D (7 bases). The V end lost 3 bases, the J end lost 3 bases, and 12 bases lay between the germline ends. Germline V gives CDR1 SGHNT, CDR2 YENEEA. The CDR3 extends over 15 amino acids. The full variable domain, its missing parts supplied by reference TRBV11-3 and TRBJ2-1, is EAGVVQSPRYKIIEKKQPVAFWCNPISGHNTLYWYLQNLGQGPELLIRYENEEAVDDSQLPKDRFSAERLKGVDSTLKIQPAELGDSAVYLCASSFGGGFYNEQFFGPGTRLTVL.

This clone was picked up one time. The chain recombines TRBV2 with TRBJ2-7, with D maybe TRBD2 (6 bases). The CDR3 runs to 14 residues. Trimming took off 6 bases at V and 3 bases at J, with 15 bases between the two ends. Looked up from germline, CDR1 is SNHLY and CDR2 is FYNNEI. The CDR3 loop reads CASRGARLDYEQYF. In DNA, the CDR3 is TGTGCCAGCAGGGGCGCACGACTAGACTACGAGCAGTACTTC.

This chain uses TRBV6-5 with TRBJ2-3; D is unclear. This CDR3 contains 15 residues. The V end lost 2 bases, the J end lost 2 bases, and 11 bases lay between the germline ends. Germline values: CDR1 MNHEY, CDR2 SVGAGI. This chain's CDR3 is CASSYTRPVTDTQYF. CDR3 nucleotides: TGTGCCAGCAGTTACACGCGGCCAGTCACAGATACGCAGTATTTT.

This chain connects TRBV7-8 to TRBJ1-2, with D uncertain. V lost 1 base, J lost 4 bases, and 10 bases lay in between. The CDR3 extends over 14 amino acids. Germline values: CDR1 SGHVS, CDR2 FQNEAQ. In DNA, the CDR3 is TGTGCCAGCAGCTTAGACTGGGGAGGCTATGGCTACACCTTC. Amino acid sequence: CASSLDWGGYGYTF. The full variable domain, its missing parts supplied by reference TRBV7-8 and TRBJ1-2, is GAGVSQSPRYKVAKRGQDVALRCDPISGHVSLFWYQQALGQGPEFLTYFQNEAQLDKSGLPSDRFFAERPEGSVSTLKIQRTQQEDSAVYLCASSLDWGGYGYTFGSGTRLTVV.

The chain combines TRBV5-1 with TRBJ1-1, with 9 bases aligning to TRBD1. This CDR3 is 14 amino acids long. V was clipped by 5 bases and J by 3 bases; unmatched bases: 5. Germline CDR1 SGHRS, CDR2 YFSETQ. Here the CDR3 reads CASRLQGADTEAFF. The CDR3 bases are TGCGCCAGCAGATTACAGGGGGCGGACACTGAAGCTTTCTTT.

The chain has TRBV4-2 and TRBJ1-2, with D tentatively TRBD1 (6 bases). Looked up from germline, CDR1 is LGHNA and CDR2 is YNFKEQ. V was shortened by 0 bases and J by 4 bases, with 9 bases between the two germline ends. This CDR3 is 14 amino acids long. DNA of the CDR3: TGTGCCAGCAGCCAAGACAGGGGAATCTATGGCTACACCTTC. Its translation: CASSQDRGIYGYTF.

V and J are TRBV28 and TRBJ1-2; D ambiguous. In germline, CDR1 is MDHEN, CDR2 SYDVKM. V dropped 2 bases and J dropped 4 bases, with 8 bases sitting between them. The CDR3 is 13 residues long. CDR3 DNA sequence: TGTGCCAGCAGTTTACGGGTTTTCTATGGCTACACCTTC. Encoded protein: CASSLRVFYGYTF.

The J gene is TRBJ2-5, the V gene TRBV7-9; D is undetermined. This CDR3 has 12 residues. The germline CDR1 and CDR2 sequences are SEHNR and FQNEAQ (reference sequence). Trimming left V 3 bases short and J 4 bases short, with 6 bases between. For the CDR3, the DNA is TGTGCCAGCAGCTTTGGTAGAGAGACCCAGTACTTC. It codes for CASSFGRETQYF.

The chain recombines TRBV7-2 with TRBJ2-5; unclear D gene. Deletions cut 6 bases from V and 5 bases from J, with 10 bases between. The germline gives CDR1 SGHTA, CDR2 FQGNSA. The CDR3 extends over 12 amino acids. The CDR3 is CASRPFGETQYF. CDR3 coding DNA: TGTGCCAGCAGGCCCTTCGGGGAGACCCAGTACTTC.

CDR3 in amino acids: CASGLAGDDEQYF. The CDR3 coding sequence is TGTGCCAGCGGACTAGCGGGAGATGATGAGCAGTACTTC. The chain links TRBV7-6 to TRBJ2-7; 13 bases are shared with TRBD2. V lost 8 bases to trimming and J lost 7 bases; unmatched junction nucleotides: 5. The CDR3 extends over 13 amino acids. Germline CDR1 reads SGHVS; CDR2 reads FNYEAQ.

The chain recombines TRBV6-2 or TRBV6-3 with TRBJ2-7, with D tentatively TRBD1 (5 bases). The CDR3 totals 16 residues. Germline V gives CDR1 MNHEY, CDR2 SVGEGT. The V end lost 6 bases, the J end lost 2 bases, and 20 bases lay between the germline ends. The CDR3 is CASSLTPGRAPYEQYF. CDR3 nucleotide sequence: TGTGCCAGCAGCCTCACCCCTGGCAGGGCGCCCTACGAGCAGTACTTC.

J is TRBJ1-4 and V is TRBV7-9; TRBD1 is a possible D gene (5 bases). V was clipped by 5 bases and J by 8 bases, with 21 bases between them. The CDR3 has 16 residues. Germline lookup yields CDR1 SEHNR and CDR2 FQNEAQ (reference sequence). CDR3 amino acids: CASSPTVRQGGEKLFF. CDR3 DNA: TGTGCCAGCAGCCCCACCGTTAGGCAGGGAGGGGAAAAACTGTTTTTT.

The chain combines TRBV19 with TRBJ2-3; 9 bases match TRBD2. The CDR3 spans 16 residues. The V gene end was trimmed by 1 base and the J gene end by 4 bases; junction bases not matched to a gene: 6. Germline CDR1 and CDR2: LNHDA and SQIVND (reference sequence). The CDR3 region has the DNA TGTGCCAGTAGTATAGGGAGCGGGGGGACCCCAGATACGCAGTATTTT. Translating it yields CASSIGSGGTPDTQYF.

This CDR3 reads CASSILEKRTIYF. The CDR3, as DNA: TGTGCCAGCAGTATTCTAGAGAAGAGGACCATATATTTT. The chain links TRBV2 to TRBJ1-3, with D unresolved. Trimming removed 5 bases at V and 10 bases at J, with 15 bases between. The V gene's germline CDR1 is SNHLY and CDR2 FYNNEI. The CDR3 length is 13 residues.

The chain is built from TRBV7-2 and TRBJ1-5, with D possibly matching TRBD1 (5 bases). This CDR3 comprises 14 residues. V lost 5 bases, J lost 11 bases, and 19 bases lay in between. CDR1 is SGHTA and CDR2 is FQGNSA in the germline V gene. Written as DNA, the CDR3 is TGTGCCAGCAGCCATCGGGGGGAGGGTGGTTCCCAGCATTTT. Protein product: CASSHRGEGGSQHF.

The CDR3 loop reads CASSLGGVGTEAFF. The CDR3 DNA follows: TGTGCCAGCAGCTTAGGAGGAGTCGGCACTGAAGCTTTCTTT. This chain joins TRBV7-9 and TRBJ1-1; D unclear. Germline V gives CDR1 SEHNR, CDR2 FQNEAQ (reference sequence). Trimming left V 1 base short and J 4 bases short, with 10 bases between. The CDR3 totals 14 residues.

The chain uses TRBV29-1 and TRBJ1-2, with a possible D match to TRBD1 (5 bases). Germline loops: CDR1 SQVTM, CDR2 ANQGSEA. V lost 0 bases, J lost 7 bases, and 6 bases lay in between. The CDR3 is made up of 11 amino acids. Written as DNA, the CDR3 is TGCAGCGTTGAAGACAGGGTTGGCTACACCTTC. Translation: CSVEDRVGYTF. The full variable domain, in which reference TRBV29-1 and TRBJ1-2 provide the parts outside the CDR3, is SAVISQKPSRDICQRGTSLTIQCQVDSQVTMMFWYRQQPGQSLTLIATANQGSEATYESGFVIDKFPISRPNLTFSTLTVSNMSPEDSSIYLCSVEDRVGYTFGSGTRLTVV.

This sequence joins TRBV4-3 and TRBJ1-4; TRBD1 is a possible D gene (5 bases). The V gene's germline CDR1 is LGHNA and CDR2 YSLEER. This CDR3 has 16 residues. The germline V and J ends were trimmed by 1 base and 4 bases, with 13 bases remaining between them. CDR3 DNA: TGCGCCAGCAGCCAAGTAGGGCAGGGAAATAATGAAAAACTGTTTTTT. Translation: CASSQVGQGNNEKLFF.

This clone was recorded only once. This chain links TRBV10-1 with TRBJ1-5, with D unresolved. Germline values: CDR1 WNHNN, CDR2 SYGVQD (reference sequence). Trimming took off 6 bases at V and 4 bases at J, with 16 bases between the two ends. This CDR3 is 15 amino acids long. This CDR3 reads CASSYGSPRNQPQHF. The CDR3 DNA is TGCGCCAGCAGCTACGGGTCACCAAGGAATCAGCCCCAGCATTTT.

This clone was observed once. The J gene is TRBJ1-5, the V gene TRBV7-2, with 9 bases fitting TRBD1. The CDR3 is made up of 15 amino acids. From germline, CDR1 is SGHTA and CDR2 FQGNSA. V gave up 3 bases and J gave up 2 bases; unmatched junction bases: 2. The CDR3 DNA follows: TGTGCCAGCAGCTTCCGACAGGGGGGCAATCAGCCCCAGCATTTT. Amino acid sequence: CASSFRQGGNQPQHF.

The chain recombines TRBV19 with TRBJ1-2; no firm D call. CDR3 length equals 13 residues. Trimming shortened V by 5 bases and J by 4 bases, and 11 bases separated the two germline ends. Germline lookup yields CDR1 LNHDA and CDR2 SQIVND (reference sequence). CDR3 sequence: CASSGGPLYGYTF. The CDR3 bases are TGTGCCAGTAGTGGCGGGCCGCTCTATGGCTACACCTTC. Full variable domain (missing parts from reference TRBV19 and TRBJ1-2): DGGITQSPKYLFRKEGQNVTLSCEQNLNHDAMYWYRQDPGQGLRLIYYSQIVNDFQKGDIAEGYSVSREKKESFPLTVTSAQKNPTAFYLCASSGGPLYGYTFGSGTRLTVV.

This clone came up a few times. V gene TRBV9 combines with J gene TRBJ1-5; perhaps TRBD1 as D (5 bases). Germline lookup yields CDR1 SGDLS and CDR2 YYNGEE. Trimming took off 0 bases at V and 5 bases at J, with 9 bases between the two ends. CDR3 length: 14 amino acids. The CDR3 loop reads CASSVDGGDQPQHF. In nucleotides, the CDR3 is TGTGCCAGCAGCGTAGATGGGGGGGATCAGCCCCAGCATTTT.

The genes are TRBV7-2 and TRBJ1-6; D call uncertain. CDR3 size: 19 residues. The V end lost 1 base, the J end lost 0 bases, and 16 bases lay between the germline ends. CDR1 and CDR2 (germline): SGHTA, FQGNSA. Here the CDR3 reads CASSLVSLSGSSYNSPLHF. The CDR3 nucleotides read TGTGCCAGCAGCTTAGTTTCGCTTTCGGGAAGCTCCTATAATTCACCCCTCCACTTT.

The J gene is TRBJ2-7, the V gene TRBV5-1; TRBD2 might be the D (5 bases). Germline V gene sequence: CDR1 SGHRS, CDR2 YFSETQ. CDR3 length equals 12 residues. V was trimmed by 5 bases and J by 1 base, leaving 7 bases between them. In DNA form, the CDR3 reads TGCGCCAGCAGAAGAGGGTCCTACGAGCAGTACTTC. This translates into CASRRGSYEQYF.

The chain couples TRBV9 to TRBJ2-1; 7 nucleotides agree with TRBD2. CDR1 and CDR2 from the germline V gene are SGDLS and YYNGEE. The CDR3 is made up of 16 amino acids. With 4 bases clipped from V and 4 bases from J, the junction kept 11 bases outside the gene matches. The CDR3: CASSLRAGNNYNEQFF. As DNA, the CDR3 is TGTGCCAGCAGCCTCCGAGCGGGGAATAATTACAATGAGCAGTTCTTC.

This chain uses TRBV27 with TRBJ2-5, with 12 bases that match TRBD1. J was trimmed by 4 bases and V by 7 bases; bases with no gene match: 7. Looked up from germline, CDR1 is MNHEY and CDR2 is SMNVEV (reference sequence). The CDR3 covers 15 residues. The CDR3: CASTSGTGGLETQYF. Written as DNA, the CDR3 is TGTGCCAGCACCTCCGGGACAGGGGGCCTAGAGACCCAGTACTTC.

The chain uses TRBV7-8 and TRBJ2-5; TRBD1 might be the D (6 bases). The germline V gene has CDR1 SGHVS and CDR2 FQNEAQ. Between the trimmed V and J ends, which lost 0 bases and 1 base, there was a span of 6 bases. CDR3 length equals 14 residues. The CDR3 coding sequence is TGTGCCAGCAGCTTAGCGGGGGCCCAAGAGACCCAGTACTTC. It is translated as CASSLAGAQETQYF.

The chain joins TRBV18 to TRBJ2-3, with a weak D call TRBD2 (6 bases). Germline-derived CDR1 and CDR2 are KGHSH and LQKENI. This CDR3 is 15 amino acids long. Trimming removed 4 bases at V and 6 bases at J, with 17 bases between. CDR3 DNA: TGTGCCAGCTCACTGCTGCCGGGAGCGGTTGATACGCAGTATTTT. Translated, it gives CASSLLPGAVDTQYF.

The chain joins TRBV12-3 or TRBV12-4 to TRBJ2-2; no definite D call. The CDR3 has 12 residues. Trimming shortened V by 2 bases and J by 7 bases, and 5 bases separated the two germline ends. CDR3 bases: TGTGCCAGCAGTTTAAGAGTCGGGGAGCTGTTTTTT. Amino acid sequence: CASSLRVGELFF.

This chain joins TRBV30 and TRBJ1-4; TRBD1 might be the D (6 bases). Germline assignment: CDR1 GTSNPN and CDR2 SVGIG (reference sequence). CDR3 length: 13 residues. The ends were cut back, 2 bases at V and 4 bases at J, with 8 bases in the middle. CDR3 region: CAWSQGFNEKLFF. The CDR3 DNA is TGTGCCTGGAGTCAGGGGTTTAATGAAAAACTGTTTTTT. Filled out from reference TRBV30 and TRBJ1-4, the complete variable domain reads SQTIHQWPATLVQPVGSPLSLECTVEGTSNPNLYWYRQAAGRGLQLLFYSVGIGQISSEVPQNLSASRPQDRQFILSSKKLLLSDSGFYLCAWSQGFNEKLFFGSGTQLSVL.